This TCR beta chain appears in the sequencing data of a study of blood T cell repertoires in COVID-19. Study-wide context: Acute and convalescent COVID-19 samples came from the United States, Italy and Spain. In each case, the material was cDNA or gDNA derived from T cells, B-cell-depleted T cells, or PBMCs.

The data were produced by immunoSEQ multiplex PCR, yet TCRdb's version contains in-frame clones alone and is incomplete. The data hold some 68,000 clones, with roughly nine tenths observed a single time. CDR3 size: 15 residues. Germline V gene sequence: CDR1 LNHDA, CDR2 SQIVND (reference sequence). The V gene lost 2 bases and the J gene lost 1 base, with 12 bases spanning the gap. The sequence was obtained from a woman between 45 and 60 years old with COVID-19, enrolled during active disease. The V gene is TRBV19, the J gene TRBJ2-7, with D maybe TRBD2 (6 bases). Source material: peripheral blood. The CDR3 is CASSIPGRGSYEQYF. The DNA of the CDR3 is TGTGCCAGTAGTATACCGGGACGGGGGTCCTACGAGCAGTACTTC.